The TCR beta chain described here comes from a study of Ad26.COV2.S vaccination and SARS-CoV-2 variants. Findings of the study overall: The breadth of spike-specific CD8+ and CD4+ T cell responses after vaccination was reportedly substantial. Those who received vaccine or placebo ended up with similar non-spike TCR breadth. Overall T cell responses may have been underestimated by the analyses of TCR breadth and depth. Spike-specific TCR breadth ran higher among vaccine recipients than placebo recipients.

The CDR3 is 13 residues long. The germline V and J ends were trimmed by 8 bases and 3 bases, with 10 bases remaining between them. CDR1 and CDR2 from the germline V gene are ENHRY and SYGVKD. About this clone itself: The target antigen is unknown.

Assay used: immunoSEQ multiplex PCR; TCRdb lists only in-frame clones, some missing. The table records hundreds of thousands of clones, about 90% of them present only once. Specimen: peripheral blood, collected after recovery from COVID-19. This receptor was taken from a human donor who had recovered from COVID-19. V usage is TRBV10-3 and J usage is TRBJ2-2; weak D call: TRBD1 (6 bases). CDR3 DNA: TGTGCCATCGGAAGACAGGACACCGGGGAGCTGTTTTTT. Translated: CAIGRQDTGELFF.